This entry describes one T cell receptor (beta chain). Which antigen it targets is not known. No quality values exist for individual bases; no much larger clone is one base distant. Whole blood was collected in K2EDTA tubes by collaborating institutions according to the institutions' own protocols. For TCRbeta analysis, collaborator samples were shipped as frozen whole blood, as isolated PBMCs, or as DNA extracted from either sample type. The data stem from a study of blood T cell repertoires in COVID-19 (dated by TCRdb to about 2020). A note on the overall study: Collaborator samples came from the United States, Italy and Spain and covered acute and convalescent phases of COVID-19. HLA class I and class II types, where available, came from metadata supplied by the sample provider rather than from assay-based typing. The repertoires were released in a freely available public database meant as a resource for research on the immune response to SARS-CoV-2. The samples were drawn from two sources: the first 160 participants of the ongoing ImmuneRACE study, and 1,000 to 1,500 subjects contributed by 6 global collaborators. The dataset comprised deeply sampled blood TCRbeta repertoires from subjects exposed to, actively infected with, or recovered from COVID-19. Sample metadata almost always included a de-identified subject ID, COVID-19 status, age in years and sex. The prospective study material was composed of cDNA or gDNA derived from T cells, B-cell-depleted T cells, or PBMCs. The study at large found these results: The quantity of clinical and demographic metadata differed by source and by participant and was supplied without curation.

The germline V and J ends show losses of 3 bases and 0 bases respectively, and no gene match explains 6 bases of the junction. From the cysteine through the phenylalanine, the CDR3 covers 16 amino acids. Solely the CDR3 DNA is kept, with 48 bases framed from the first base. Reading the germline V gene gives CDR1 LGHNA and CDR2 YSLEER. TCRbeta CDR3 regions were amplified from genomic DNA using the immunoSEQ Assay, a bias-controlled multiplex PCR. The study's processing was this. The number of nucleated cells in each sample was estimated by amplification of reference gene primers within the assay. Sequence reads were collapsed and filtered to measure the absolute abundance of every unique TCRbeta CDR3 rearrangement. Productive Simpson clonality was computed per sample as the square root of Simpson's diversity index over productive rearrangements. TCRdb limited this immuneACCESS table to in-frame rearrangements with V and J called. A share of clones is missing; checked studies link under half to unresolved V genes, and the rest is unexplained. D and trimming were read from the DNA, whereas the V and J calls and clone size are those reported in that table. The sample yields 20,000 to 25,000 clones; approximately 88% were counted once. Of the sample, approximately 30% falls within the top ten clones.

Source material: peripheral blood. The sequence links TRBV4-3 to TRBJ2-3; the central 7 bases match TRBD1. The sequence was obtained from a woman between 65 and 79 years old with active COVID-19. Here is the DNA: TGCGCCAGCAGCCAGGGTACAGGGGAGAGCACAGATACGCAGTATTTT. The translation is CASSQGTGESTDTQYF.